These T cell receptor beta chains were read from a single sample in a study of blood T cells in healthy people across ages. From the 5' RACE reads, TCRdb called clonotypes with MiXCR, one entry per CDR3 protein. The sample contains 350,000 to 450,000 distinct CDR3 sequences, roughly half of which appear only once. Material: blood. The receptors originated from a man between 60 and 70 years old in good health. Both conserved end residues are part of each CDR3. D genes are given only for firm matches. A clone size is listed for some rows: how often the clone was seen (once, few, many), or a class if it is expanded.

D | J | size | V | CDR3 | DNA
. | TRBJ1-2 | . | TRBV6-5 | CATRTGSGNYGYTF | TGTGCCACAAGAACAGGGTCGGGCAACTATGGCTACACCTTC
. | TRBJ2-7 | few | TRBV25-1 | CASSELDSEQYF | TGTGCCAGCAGTGAATTAGATTCCGAGCAGTACTTC
. | TRBJ1-2 | . | TRBV24-1 | CATWDYGYTF | TGTGCCACCTGGGACTATGGCTACACCTTC
. | TRBJ2-3 | . | TRBV19 | CPKVLDTQYF | TGTCCTAAGGTACTGGATACGCAGTATTTT
TRBD1 | TRBJ2-5 | . | TRBV11-1 | CASSLRGGGIQETQYF | TGTGCCAGCAGCTTACGAGGGGGCGGTATCCAAGAGACCCAGTACTTC
. | TRBJ1-2 | . | TRBV7-9 | CASSPGMNCGYTF | TGTGCCAGCAGCCCCGGGATGAACTGTGGCTACACCTTC
. | TRBJ2-7 | many | TRBV18 | CASSLTEVSYEQYF | TGTGCCAGCTCACTCACTGAGGTCTCCTACGAGCAGTACTTC
. | TRBJ1-1 | . | TRBV20-1 | CSAMANLNTEAFF | TGCAGTGCTATGGCGAATTTGAACACTGAAGCTTTCTTT
. | TRBJ2-7 | . | TRBV12-3/TRBV12-4 | CASSSDTRSYEQYF | TGTGCCAGCAGTTCCGACACCCGCTCCTACGAGCAGTACTTC
TRBD1 | TRBJ2-7 | . | TRBV29-1 | CSVESGTGDGEQYF | TGCAGCGTCGAATCTGGGACAGGGGATGGCGAGCAGTACTTC
TRBD1 | TRBJ2-7 | few | TRBV29-1 | CSGGQSYEQYF | TGCAGCGGGGGACAGTCCTACGAGCAGTACTTC
. | TRBJ1-1 | . | TRBV10-3 | CAIRGLVNTEAFF | TGTGCCATCAGGGGGCTCGTGAACACTGAAGCTTTCTTT
. | TRBJ1-4 | . | TRBV20-1 | CSARAGMEEKLFF | TGCAGTGCTAGAGCCGGGATGGAGGAAAAACTGTTTTTT
. | TRBJ1-2 | . | TRBV20-1 | CSASLPGDYGYTF | TGCAGTGCTAGCTTACCCGGGGACTATGGCTACACCTTC
TRBD2 | TRBJ2-6 | . | TRBV20-1 | CSALILGGSGANVLTF | TGCAGTGCTCTAATATTGGGAGGGTCTGGGGCCAACGTGCTGACTTTC
TRBD2 | TRBJ2-4 | few | TRBV20-1 | CSATTSGSKKEQYF | TGCAGTGCTACTACTAGCGGGAGTAAGAAGGAGCAGTACTTC
. | TRBJ2-7 | few | TRBV25-1 | CASSAPGQSSYEQYF | TGTGCCAGCAGTGCTCCGGGGCAAAGCTCCTACGAGCAGTACTTC
TRBD1 | TRBJ2-7 | few | TRBV4-1 | CASSHTGTGPYEQYF | TGCGCCAGCAGCCATACCGGGACAGGGCCCTACGAGCAGTACTTC
TRBD1 | TRBJ2-5 | few | TRBV3-1 | CASSRTGTVQETQYF | TGTGCCAGCAGCCGAACCGGGACAGTCCAAGAGACCCAGTACTTC
. | TRBJ1-2 | . | TRBV3-1 | CASSSPTGQTYGYTF | TGTGCCAGCAGCTCCCCGACAGGCCAGACCTATGGCTACACCTTC
. | TRBJ2-1 | . | TRBV5-1 | CASSLGVQPRQNNEQFF | TGCGCCAGCAGCTTGGGGGTGCAACCGCGCCAAAACAATGAGCAGTTCTTC
. | TRBJ1-1 | once | TRBV5-1 | CASSSWRGAISNTEAFF | TGCGCCAGCAGCTCCTGGCGGGGAGCCATATCGAACACTGAAGCTTTCTTT
. | TRBJ2-7 | . | TRBV7-2 | CASSYQYEQYF | TGTGCCAGCAGTTACCAGTACGAGCAGTACTTC
. | TRBJ1-2 | once | TRBV10-3 | CAISESEGVYGYTF | TGTGCCATCAGTGAGTCGGAGGGTGTCTATGGCTACACCTTC
. | TRBJ2-5 | . | TRBV12-3/TRBV12-4 | CASSLGKRYF | TGTGCCAGCAGTTTGGGAAAGCGGTACTTC
. | TRBJ1-5 | . | TRBV20-1 | CSATDSPNQPQHF | TGCAGTGCAACTGACAGCCCCAATCAGCCCCAGCATTTT